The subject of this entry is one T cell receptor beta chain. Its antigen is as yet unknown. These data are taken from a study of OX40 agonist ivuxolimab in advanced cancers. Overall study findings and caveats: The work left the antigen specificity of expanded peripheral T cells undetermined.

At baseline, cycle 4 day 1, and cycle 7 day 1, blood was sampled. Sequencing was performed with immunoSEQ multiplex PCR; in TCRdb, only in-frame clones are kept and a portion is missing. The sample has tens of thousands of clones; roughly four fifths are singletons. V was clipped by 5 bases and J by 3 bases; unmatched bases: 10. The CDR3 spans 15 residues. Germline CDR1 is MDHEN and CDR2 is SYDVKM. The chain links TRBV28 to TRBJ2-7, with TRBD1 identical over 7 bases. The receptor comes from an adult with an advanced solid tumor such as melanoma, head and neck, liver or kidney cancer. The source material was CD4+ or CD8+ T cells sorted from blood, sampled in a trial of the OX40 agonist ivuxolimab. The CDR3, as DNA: TGTGCCAGCAGTGTAACCGGGACAGTGATCTACGAGCAGTACTTC. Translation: CASSVTGTVIYEQYF.